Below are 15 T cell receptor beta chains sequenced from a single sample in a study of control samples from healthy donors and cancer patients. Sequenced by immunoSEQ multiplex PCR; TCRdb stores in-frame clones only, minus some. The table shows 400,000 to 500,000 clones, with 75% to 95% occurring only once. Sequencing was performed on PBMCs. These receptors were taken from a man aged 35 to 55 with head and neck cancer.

For the CDR3, the DNA is TGTGCCAGCTCACCAGGACAGGGATGGGGAGAGACCCAGTACTTC. Its translation: CASSPGQGWGETQYF. This sequence joins TRBV18 and TRBJ2-5, with 8 bases matching TRBD1. Germline lookup yields CDR1 KGHSH and CDR2 LQKENI. Trimming at V came to 2 bases and at J to 4 bases, leaving 6 bases not matched to a gene. CDR3 length: 15 amino acids.

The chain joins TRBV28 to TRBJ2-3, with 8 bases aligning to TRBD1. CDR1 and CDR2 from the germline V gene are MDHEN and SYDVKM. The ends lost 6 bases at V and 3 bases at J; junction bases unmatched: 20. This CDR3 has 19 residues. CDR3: CASRRIEFVRTGRTDTQYF. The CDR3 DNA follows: TGTGCCAGCAGACGAATTGAGTTCGTAAGGACAGGGCGGACAGATACGCAGTATTTT.

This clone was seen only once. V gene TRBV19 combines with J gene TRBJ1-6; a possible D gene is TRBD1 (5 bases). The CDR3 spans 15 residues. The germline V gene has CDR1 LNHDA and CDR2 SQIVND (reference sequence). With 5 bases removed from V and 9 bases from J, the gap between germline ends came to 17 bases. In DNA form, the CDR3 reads TGTGCCAGTAGTCAAACGACAGTAGGAAGTTCACCCCTCCACTTT. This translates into CASSQTTVGSSPLHF.

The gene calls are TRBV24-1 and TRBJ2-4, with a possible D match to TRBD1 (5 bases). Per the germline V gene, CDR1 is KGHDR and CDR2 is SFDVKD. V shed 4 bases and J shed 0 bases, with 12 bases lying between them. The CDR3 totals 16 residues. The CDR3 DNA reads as TGTGCCACCAGTGACGCCAGGGCGTCAGCCAAAAACATTCAGTACTTC. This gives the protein CATSDARASAKNIQYF.

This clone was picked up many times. The DNA for the CDR3 is TGTGCCAGCAGCCTAAGGGAGGGTGGTCAGCCCCAGCATTTT. Translated: CASSLREGGQPQHF. The genes are TRBV6-2 or TRBV6-3 and TRBJ1-5; D gene uncertain. V lost 6 bases, J lost 6 bases, and 15 bases lay in between. Germline loops: CDR1 MNHEY, CDR2 SVGEGT. This CDR3 is 14 amino acids long.

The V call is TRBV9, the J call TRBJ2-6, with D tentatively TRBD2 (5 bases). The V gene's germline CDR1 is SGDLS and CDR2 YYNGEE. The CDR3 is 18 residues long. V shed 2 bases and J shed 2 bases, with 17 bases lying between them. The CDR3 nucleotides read TGTGCCAGCAGCGTCGCGGACTTACCCCAGGCTGGGGCCAACGTCCTGACTTTC. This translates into CASSVADLPQAGANVLTF.

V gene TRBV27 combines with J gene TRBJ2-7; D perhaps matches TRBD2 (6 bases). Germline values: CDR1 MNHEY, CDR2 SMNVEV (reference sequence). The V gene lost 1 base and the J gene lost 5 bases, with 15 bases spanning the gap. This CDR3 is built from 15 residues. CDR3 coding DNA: TGTGCCAGCAGTTTATACCCCGGGACTCTAGACGAGCAGTACTTC. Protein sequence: CASSLYPGTLDEQYF.

In DNA form, the CDR3 reads TGTGCCAGCACTAAGGGAGGGGCGGTCGGGGAGCTGTTTTTT. It codes for CASTKGGAVGELFF. V is TRBV28 and J is TRBJ2-2, with 7 bases matching TRBD2. The CDR3 loop spans 14 amino acids. The V gene's germline CDR1 is MDHEN and CDR2 SYDVKM. The V and J ends lost 7 bases and 7 bases, in that order; junction bases with no gene match: 9.

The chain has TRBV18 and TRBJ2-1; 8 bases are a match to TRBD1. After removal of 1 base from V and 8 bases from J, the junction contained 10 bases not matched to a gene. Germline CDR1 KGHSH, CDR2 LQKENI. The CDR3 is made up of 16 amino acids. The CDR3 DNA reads TGTGCCAGCTCACCACGGGGGACAGGAAGCGAGGATGAGCAGTTCTTC. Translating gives CASSPRGTGSEDEQFF.

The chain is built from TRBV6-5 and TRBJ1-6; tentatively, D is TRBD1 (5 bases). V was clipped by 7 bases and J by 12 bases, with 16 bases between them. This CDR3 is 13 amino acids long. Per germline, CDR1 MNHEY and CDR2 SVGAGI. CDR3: CASIGAGRGPLHF. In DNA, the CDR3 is TGTGCCAGCATCGGCGCGGGGCGCGGACCCCTCCACTTT.

CDR3 nucleotides: TGTGCCAGTAGTTCACGGACTAGCCGGGTGGATACGCAGTATTTT. This translates into CASSSRTSRVDTQYF. The V call is TRBV19, the J call TRBJ2-3, with TRBD2 matching over 8 bases. Losses at the gene ends were 5 bases for V and 6 bases for J; bases not matched to a gene: 10. The CDR3 extends over 15 amino acids. The germline V gene has CDR1 LNHDA and CDR2 SQIVND (reference sequence).

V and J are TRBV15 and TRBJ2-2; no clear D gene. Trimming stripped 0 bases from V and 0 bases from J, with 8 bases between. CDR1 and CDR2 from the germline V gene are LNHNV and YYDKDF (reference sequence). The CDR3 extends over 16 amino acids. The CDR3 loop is CATSRDMAANTGELFF. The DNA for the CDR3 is TGTGCCACCAGCAGAGATATGGCGGCGAACACCGGGGAGCTGTTTTTT.

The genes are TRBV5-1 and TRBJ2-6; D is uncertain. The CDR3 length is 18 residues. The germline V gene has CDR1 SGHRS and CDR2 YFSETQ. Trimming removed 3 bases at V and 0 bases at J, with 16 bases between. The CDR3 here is CASSWAAAASSGANVLTF. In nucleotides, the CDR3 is TGCGCCAGCAGCTGGGCTGCGGCCGCCAGCTCTGGGGCCAACGTCCTGACTTTC.

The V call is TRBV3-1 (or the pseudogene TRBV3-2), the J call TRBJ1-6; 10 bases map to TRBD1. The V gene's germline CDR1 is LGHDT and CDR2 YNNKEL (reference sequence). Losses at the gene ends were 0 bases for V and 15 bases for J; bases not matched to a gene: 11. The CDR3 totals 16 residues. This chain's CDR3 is CASSQEGTGAAVSLHF. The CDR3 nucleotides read TGTGCCAGCAGCCAAGAGGGGACAGGGGCCGCGGTAAGCCTCCACTTT.

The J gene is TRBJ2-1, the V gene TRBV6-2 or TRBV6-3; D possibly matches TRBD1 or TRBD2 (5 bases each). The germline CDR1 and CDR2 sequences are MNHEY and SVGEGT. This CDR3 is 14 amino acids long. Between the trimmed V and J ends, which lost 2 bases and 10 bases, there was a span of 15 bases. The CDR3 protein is CASSYASGAKEQFF. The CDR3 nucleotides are TGTGCCAGCAGTTACGCCTCCGGGGCTAAAGAGCAGTTCTTC.